The rows below give T cell receptor beta chains drawn from one sample of a study of blood T cells in healthy people across ages. One entry per CDR3 protein, called by TCRdb with MiXCR from the 5' RACE reads. The sample has 850,000 to 1,300,000 distinct CDR3 sequences, over 35% seen once. Sequenced input: blood. The receptors originated from an older woman in good health. Both conserved end residues are trimmed from each CDR3. Each record gives: clone size, V gene, J gene, CDR3 protein. Clone size appears in some rows only: once, few, many, or a class for an expanded clone.

>NA|TRBV2|TRBJ2-3
ASRALGGPADTQY
>few|TRBV12-3/TRBV12-4|TRBJ2-5
VSLSRSNEQY
>NA|TRBV2|TRBJ2-7
ASSPTPAGEQY
>NA|TRBV18|TRBJ2-5
ASSPKPLGAGVQETQY
>NA|TRBV11-2|TRBJ2-7
ASSLPVGALAYEQY
>NA|TRBV20-1|NA
SAVGRATYNEQY
>NA|TRBV6-5|TRBJ2-5
ASSYVGGLETQY
>few|TRBV29-1|TRBJ2-3
SALSGLNTDTQY
>many|TRBV20-1|TRBJ2-7
SARAPSTYEQY
>NA|TRBV3-1|NA
ASSQDLGTASYEQY
>NA|TRBV28|TRBJ2-7
ASSPPSGRVGYEQY
>once|TRBV5-1|TRBJ2-3
ASSSNLASGAFLDTQY
>NA|TRBV6-1|TRBJ1-3
ASRQGSGNTIY
>many|TRBV27|TRBJ2-3
ASSPRRGTSGSSDTQY
>NA|TRBV5-1|TRBJ2-5
ASSSSGRARVETQY
>NA|TRBV10-2|TRBJ2-1
ASSEFTTGDEQF
>NA|TRBV9|TRBJ2-3
ASSVGQGGLDTQY
>NA|TRBV5-3|TRBJ2-1
ARSGPSGRALGGDEQF
>NA|TRBV25-1|TRBJ1-2
ASRGLSSYGYT
>NA|TRBV5-1|NA
ASSLDPSEQY
>NA|TRBV7-9|TRBJ1-1
ASSLGGDRANTGAF
>few|TRBV29-1|TRBJ1-2
SVETFFNYGYT
>few|TRBV27|TRBJ1-1
ASSLRGSTEAF